Listed here is a single T cell receptor beta chain. No antigen is known for it. This entry comes from a study of cytomegalovirus exposure and HLA in healthy donors. Study-wide findings and caveats: Rarity marked most TCR sequences, yet some public TCRs occurred in many donors. When the data were analyzed later, several of the most significant clusters appeared to be linked to common viral pathogens. Sequencing had likely introduced a cluster of highly shared sequence variants as an artifact.

With 60 Vbeta and 13 Jbeta primers, the PCR was carried out. Some clones are missing from TCRdb's copy, which holds only in-frame ones; the method was immunoSEQ multiplex PCR. Of some 94,000 clones listed, roughly 80% are singletons. Sampled while nominally healthy, donors likely had unrecorded immune exposures. The CDR3 has 14 residues. The trim removed 1 base at V and 4 bases at J, leaving 3 bases unmatched. Germline V gene data show CDR1 as SGHNT and CDR2 as YYREEE (reference sequence). Material for sequencing was PBMCs. This chain joins TRBV5-4 and TRBJ2-5; TRBD2 agrees at 8 bases. This receptor was taken from a middle-aged man in good health and CMV-seronegative. CDR3 nucleotides: TGTGCCAGCAGCTTGACTAGCGGTCCAGAGACCCAGTACTTC. Encoded protein: CASSLTSGPETQYF.